Below, 6 T cell receptor beta chains from the same sample are listed, as sequenced in a study of blood T cell repertoires in COVID-19. TCRdb keeps only in-frame clones here, not all; method: immunoSEQ multiplex PCR. The sample lists more than 55,000 clones; about 87% were seen once. Sequencing used peripheral blood. These receptors originate from a man in his 60s with active or convalescent COVID-19.

The rearrangement links TRBV28 to TRBJ2-3; 8 nucleotides align to TRBD1. This CDR3 spans 12 amino acids. The junction had 10 bases not matched to a gene; V was cut back by 6 bases and J by 14 bases. The V gene's germline CDR1 is MDHEN and CDR2 SYDVKM. Here the CDR3 DNA reads TGTGCCAGCAGCCTCTTGACAGGGGCTTTGTATTTT. It specifies CASSLLTGALYF.

The V and J genes are TRBV7-2 and TRBJ1-2; 10 positions match TRBD1. Germline trimming cut 5 bases from V and 7 bases from J; bases unmatched to any gene: 10. This CDR3 has 15 residues. Per the germline V gene, CDR1 is SGHTA and CDR2 is FQGNSA. CDR3 region: CASSLAGTGVGGYTF. CDR3 nucleotides: TGTGCCAGCAGCCTGGCTGGGACAGGGGTGGGTGGCTACACCTTC. Complete variable domain (other parts from reference TRBV7-2 and TRBJ1-2): GAGVSQSPSNKVTEKGKDVELRCDPISGHTALYWYRQSLGQGLEFLIYFQGNSAPDKSGLPSDRFSAERTGGSVSTLTIQRTQQEDSAVYLCASSLAGTGVGGYTFGSGTRLTVV.

The chain joins TRBV19 to TRBJ2-7; D gene uncertain. Trimming took 4 bases from V and 2 from J, leaving 15 bases between them. This CDR3 region has 15 residues. Looked up from germline, CDR1 is LNHDA and CDR2 is SQIVND (reference sequence). The CDR3 is CASSNRRLNTYEQYF. CDR3 nucleotide sequence: TGTGCCAGTAGTAACCGCAGACTGAATACCTACGAGCAGTACTTC.

The V call is TRBV21-1, the J call TRBJ1-2; the table assigns TRBD1, which was not confirmed against the DNA. TRBV21-1 is flagged as a pseudogene. The CDR3 extends over 16 amino acids. CDR3 DNA sequence: TGTGCCAGCAGCAAAGGGGACAGGGTATCCAACTATGGCTACACCTTC. It specifies CASSKGDRVSNYGYTF.

This clone was picked up one time. The chain links TRBV9 to TRBJ2-5; 10 nucleotides line up with TRBD2. The germline CDR1 and CDR2 sequences are SGDLS and YYNGEE. The CDR3 totals 13 residues. V lost 4 bases, J lost 4 bases, and 1 base stayed unmatched. CDR3 amino acids: CASSLAGVETQYF. The CDR3 nucleotides read TGTGCCAGCAGCCTAGCGGGGGTAGAGACCCAGTACTTC. Together with reference TRBV9 and TRBJ2-5, the CDR3 gives the full variable domain: DSGVTQTPKHLITATGQRVTLRCSPRSGDLSVYWYQQSLDQGLQFLIQYYNGEERAKGNILERFSAQQFPDLHSELNLSSLELGDSALYFCASSLAGVETQYFGPGTRLLVL.

V usage is TRBV7-2 and J usage is TRBJ2-5; no clear D. Trimming shortened V by 1 base and J by 5 bases, and 8 bases separated the two germline ends. Looked up from germline, CDR1 is SGHTA and CDR2 is FQGNSA. The CDR3 runs 13 residues. CDR3 region: CASSLVRSETQYF. CDR3 nucleotides: TGTGCCAGCAGCTTAGTCCGGAGTGAGACCCAGTACTTC.